This T cell receptor (beta chain) was recorded in a study of vaccination effects on CD4 cells after COVID-19. Method: immunoSEQ multiplex PCR; TCRdb's copy keeps in-frame clones and lacks some. The sample records tens of thousands of clones, 76% being singletons. This clone was seen once. Its antigen is not known. Germline CDR1 is LNHDA and CDR2 is SQIVND (reference sequence). The V end lost 6 bases, the J end lost 0 bases, and 9 bases lay between the germline ends. This CDR3 has 14 residues. The ViraFEST assay expanded antigen-specific CD4+ T cells with viral peptide pools before sequencing. Cells that had been cultured for 9 to 10 days were the source of isolated CD4+ T cells. The infection with SARS-CoV-2 (confirmed by PCR) occurred in this person between March and December 2020. The negative control culture condition consisted of an HIV-1 Nef peptide pool.

The source of this sequence is a human donor who had a prior SARS-CoV-2 infection. V gene TRBV19 combines with J gene TRBJ1-5; D is undetermined. The material was CD4+ T cells from PBMCs cultured with HIV peptides, obtained before COVID-19 vaccination. Subset reported: HIV-1 Nef peptide pool negative control/reference culture. The DNA of the CDR3 is TGTGCCAGTAGAGGGCCCTATAGCAATCAGCCCCAGCATTTT. Translation gives CASRGPYSNQPQHF.